The entry that follows covers one TCR beta chain sequence. No cognate antigen has been identified for it. It has no much larger one-base neighbor in the sample; base qualities were not kept. Libraries came from PCR. DNA from cultured CD4+ T cells underwent TCR sequencing with the Oncomine TCR Beta short-read assay at the Johns Hopkins FTIC core. The QIAamp micro DNA kit was used to extract genomic DNA from the cultured CD4+ T cells. The Oncomine TCR Beta libraries from cultured CD4+ T cells were pooled using unique dual indexes and then sequenced on an Illumina iSeq 100. The original methods were these. Non-productive sequences were filtered out, and CDR3s that did not start with C, did not end with F or W, or were shorter than 7 amino acids were discarded. Antigen-specific clonotypes were identified with the MANAFEST web application by comparing peptide-stimulated wells with reference and other culture wells. An FDR below 0.05, an odds ratio above 5, and a productive frequency above 0.1% in at least two of three replicate wells were required for clones to be considered positive. A clonotype was classed as cross-reactive if the clonotype showed significant expansion both in SARS-CoV-2 spike wells and in at least one common cold coronavirus spike condition. Levenshtein distances (stringdist) and unrooted phylogenetic trees (ape) in R version 3.6.1 were used to assess CDR3 homology. TCRdb took the public reads, trimmed them with fastp at Q25, ran MiXCR for clone calling and kept in-frame beta chains. For every CDR3 protein sequence, its rows merge into one entry that carries the most common genes and DNA. V and J calls and clone size were set by TCRdb, not the authors. The sample records about 20,000 distinct CDR3 sequences, roughly 50% of which are singletons. The ten largest account for about 6.5% of the sample.

The data originate from a study of vaccination and CD4 T cells after COVID-19 (dated by TCRdb to 2021 to 2024). About the study as a whole: Every convalescent patient had a positive nasal swab PCR test for SARS-CoV-2, with mild disease in about 9 patients and severe disease in one. The convalescent cohort included six males and four females, with two Hispanic individuals, seven Caucasians, two Asians and one multiracial person. Two doses of either the Pfizer-BioNTech BNT162b2 vaccine (n=8) or the Moderna mRNA-1273 vaccine (n=2) were administered to participants. Post-COVID blood samples were collected from convalescent patients a median of about 92 days after diagnosis, with a range of roughly 30 to 161 days. Post-vaccine blood samples were taken a median of roughly 75 days after the second vaccine dose, with a range of about 13 to 250 days. For stimulating the cultures, overlapping spike peptide pools were used, derived from SARS-CoV-2 as well as from the common cold coronaviruses HCoV-NL63, HCoV-OC43 and HCoV-229E. As controls, cultures received a CEFX viral epitope pool (the positive control), an HIV-1 Nef peptide pool (the negative control), or no peptide at all. In roughly nine COVID-19 convalescent patients and 4 infection-naive healthy vaccine recipients, the spike-specific CD4+ TCR repertoire before mRNA vaccination was compared with the repertoire after mRNA vaccination.

Taken from the germline V gene (reference sequence), the CDR1 and CDR2 loops are DFQATT and SNEGSKA. The CDR3, from cysteine to phenylalanine, totals 15 residues. CDR3 DNA only is kept here, 45 bases in frame from base 1. The germline V end is reduced by 1 base and the J end by 7 bases; junction bases left unmatched: 12. The meaning of the sample's treatment or condition label: approximately 11-day PBMC culture with coronavirus spike peptide pools or control peptides (ViraFEST assay). The study used the ViraFEST assay, which expanded antigen-specific T cells with peptide pools and then identified expanded clonotypes by TCR sequencing. The convalescent patients' positive SARS-CoV-2 PCR tests fell between March and December 2020, which was before the Alpha, Beta and Delta variants emerged in the United States. PBMCs were cultured at about 2 million per well in IMDM supplemented with approximately 5% human AB serum and 8.5 to 10 IU/ml IL-2, with approximately 9.2 ug/ml peptide pools added. Half of the culture medium was replaced with fresh IL-2-containing medium on days 3 and 7. CD4+ T cells were isolated after around 9 days of culture through negative selection using the EasySep CD4+ T cell isolation kit. Ficoll-Paque Plus gradient centrifugation was used to isolate PBMCs from whole blood, and the isolated PBMCs were then either used fresh or cryopreserved at -140C. Culture conditions were generally each tested in triplicate wells.

Findings and caveats that apply to the study as a whole: The median count of SARS-CoV-2-reactive clonotypes went up from 20 to 25 after infection to approximately 40 after vaccination, although the change was not significant. In convalescent patients, a median 86.3% of post-vaccine SARS-CoV-2-reactive clones were detected only after vaccination, suggesting vaccine-specific priming. Nearly all vaccine-specific clones in convalescent patients (304 of 307) were mono-reactive for SARS-CoV-2 spike rather than cross-reactive with common cold coronaviruses. The number of convalescent patients in the study was relatively small, and the study did not examine early timepoints following natural infection.

The TCR was taken from a human donor who had recovered from COVID-19. The sample taken for sequencing was CD4+ T cells from blood, cultured in vitro. The sequence is built from TRBV20-1 and TRBJ1-2, and 7 junctional nucleotides match TRBD1. The bases are TGCAGTGCTAGAGTTTCCGACAGGGCGATTGGTGGCTACACCTTC. It specifies CSARVSDRAIGGYTF.